The rows below give T cell receptor beta chains drawn from one sample of a study of PD-L1 blockade in urothelial cancer. TCRdb's copy holds only in-frame clones and misses some; the assay was immunoSEQ multiplex PCR. This sample carries about 44,000 clones, about 89% of them seen once, and the ten largest clones take under 8.5%. Sequenced here: PBMCs, sampled around atezolizumab (anti-PD-L1) treatment. The source of these receptors is a man aged 65-85 years with urothelial cancer. Each CDR3 is given without its conserved first and last residue. Fields, in order: J gene, V gene, clone size, CDR3 protein. Clone sizes are given selectively: once, few, many, or a class where the clone is expanded.

>TRBJ2-2|TRBV5-4|NA
ASSFRRLAMNTGELF
>TRBJ1-3|TRBV6-4|NA
ASSANSWPGNTIY
>TRBJ1-4|TRBV6-1|NA
ASIYRAGTNEKLF
>TRBJ1-4|TRBV6-5|NA
ASSQAGGEGKLF
>TRBJ2-1|TRBV11-2|once
ASSTQSGSYNEQF
>TRBJ2-7|TRBV2|NA
ASLRMVTDYEQY
>TRBJ2-3|TRBV9|NA
ASSVEGVTTDTQY
>TRBJ2-2|TRBV18|NA
ASSPSGTSGSFAGELF
>TRBJ1-2|TRBV28|NA
ASSFPGTGYNYGYT
>TRBJ2-2|TRBV5-6|NA
ASSSLGASNTGELF
>TRBJ1-2|TRBV13|NA
ASSSSRLAGYGYT
>TRBJ2-7|TRBV5-4|NA
ASSPGGGRATHEQY
>TRBJ2-1|TRBV2|NA
ASSERQGGYNEQF
>TRBJ1-2|TRBV28|NA
ASSPTGRYGYT
>TRBJ2-7|TRBV18|NA
ASSTTGSYEQY
>TRBJ1-2|TRBV30|NA
AWSPDGTGAGYT
>TRBJ1-1|TRBV2|NA
ASSTDRGLMFAF
>TRBJ2-2|TRBV5-4|few
ASSPRGVAQTGELF
>TRBJ1-2|TRBV6-6|once
ASSIPGQQDGYT